Listed below are T cell receptor beta chains from one sample, sequenced in a study of T cell clonotyping in hematopoietic cell transplantation. TCRdb keeps only in-frame clones here, not all; method: immunoSEQ multiplex PCR. The profile shows more than 25,000 clones, about 94% of them singletons. The specimen was PBMCs, collected 100 days after allogeneic stem cell transplant. Receptors originate from a female patient aged 45 to 65 who had an allogeneic stem cell transplant from a related donor, so the T cells may come from the graft donor. Some clones in this sample may be carry-over from other donors' samples. Both conserved end residues are part of each CDR3. A D gene is named only where the DNA matches it firmly. Some rows mark clone size as missing; the rest say once, few, many or name a class of expanded clone.

v_call	d_call	j_call	clone_size	cdr3_nt	cdr3_aa
TRBV7-6	-	TRBJ2-7	-	TGTGCCAGCAGCTTAGTGGCTTTCGAGCAGTACTTC	CASSLVAFEQYF
TRBV6-5	-	TRBJ2-7	-	TGTGCCAGCAGTAGGGAATGGGGCTCCTACGAGCAGTACTTC	CASSREWGSYEQYF
TRBV9	TRBD1	TRBJ2-1	once	TGTGCCAGCAGCCCCACAGGGGCAGGATACAATGAGCAGTTCTTC	CASSPTGAGYNEQFF
TRBV11-3	-	TRBJ2-1	-	TGTGCCAGCAGCTTAGTACCGCCAAATGAGCAGTTCTTC	CASSLVPPNEQFF
TRBV29-1	TRBD1	TRBJ1-1	-	TGCAGCTCCCAGGGGGTTTTGAACACTGAAGCTTTCTTT	CSSQGVLNTEAFF
TRBV6-5	TRBD1	TRBJ2-1	once	TGTGCCAGCAGTTACTCGATGGGACAGGGGTACAATGAGCAGTTCTTC	CASSYSMGQGYNEQFF
TRBV10-3	-	TRBJ1-1	-	TGTGCCATCAGTGAGGGGGCAGGAGAAGCTTTCTTT	CAISEGAGEAFF
TRBV10-3	-	TRBJ2-7	-	TGTGCCATCAGTGAGACGGTTCTAGTGATGATCGAGCAGTACTTC	CAISETVLVMIEQYF
TRBV2	-	TRBJ2-7	-	TGTGCCAGCACCCCCACCGCGGAGCAGTACTTC	CASTPTAEQYF
TRBV2	-	TRBJ2-1	-	TGTGCCAGCAGGGGGGGCCCCGGGAGATACAATGAGCAGTTCTTC	CASRGGPGRYNEQFF
TRBV19	-	TRBJ1-4	-	TGTGCCAGTAGCGGGACTCGGGCGGGGGAAAAACTGTTTTTT	CASSGTRAGEKLFF
TRBV30	-	TRBJ2-7	-	TGTGCCTGGACCCCGGGGCCCGCAACCTACGAGCAGTACTTC	CAWTPGPATYEQYF
TRBV2	-	TRBJ1-3	-	TGTGCCAGCAAGGGCCTTCCCGGAAACACCATATATTTT	CASKGLPGNTIYF